The 19 T cell receptor beta chains given below trace back to one sample, sequenced in a study of shared clonotypes between healthy human individuals. Naive CD8 isolation took CD45RO-negative cells positively selected for CCR7 and excluded terminally differentiated effector memory CD45RA+ cells. Data came from immunoSEQ multiplex PCR; TCRdb stores just in-frame clones and leaves some out. Here the sample spans around 2,000,000 clones, roughly 94% being singletons. The sequencing sample was made of naive CD8+ T cells sorted from blood. The receptor set was obtained from a man between 18 and 29 years old in good health.

The chain joins TRBV6-1 to TRBJ1-5, with D hard to call. V lost 3 bases, J lost 6 bases, and 6 bases lay in between. CDR1 is MNHNS, CDR2 SASEGT, per germline. This CDR3 region has 12 residues. The CDR3 protein is CASSDVGQPQHF. CDR3 DNA sequence: TGTGCCAGCAGTGATGTGGGTCAGCCCCAGCATTTT.

V gene TRBV9 combines with J gene TRBJ2-3; D not resolved. V was trimmed by 4 bases and J by 9 bases, leaving 12 bases between them. This CDR3 is built from 12 residues. CDR1 and CDR2 from the germline V gene are SGDLS and YYNGEE. CDR3 sequence (DNA): TGTGCCAGCAGCTCACAGAGCAGCACGCAGTATTTT. Protein product: CASSSQSSTQYF.

The J gene is TRBJ2-3, the V gene TRBV9, with D maybe TRBD1 (5 bases). V lost 0 bases, J lost 0 bases, and 11 bases lay in between. The CDR3 is 16 amino acids. Germline V gene data show CDR1 as SGDLS and CDR2 as YYNGEE. CDR3 bases: TGTGCCAGCAGCGTAGAGCAGGGATCTAGCACAGATACGCAGTATTTT. Its protein is CASSVEQGSSTDTQYF.

Only one count was recorded for this clone. The chain uses TRBV28 and TRBJ2-7; 8 nucleotides align to TRBD2. V gave up 3 bases and J gave up 3 bases; unmatched junction bases: 4. CDR3 size: 14 residues. CDR1 is MDHEN and CDR2 is SYDVKM in the germline V gene. CDR3 residues: CASSFSRGVYEQYF. The CDR3, as DNA: TGTGCCAGCAGTTTCTCGCGGGGGGTCTACGAGCAGTACTTC.

The chain employs TRBV9 and TRBJ2-2; 7 bases agree with TRBD2. The CDR3 runs 16 residues. Per the germline V gene, CDR1 is SGDLS and CDR2 is YYNGEE. After removal of 0 bases from V and 4 bases from J, the junction contained 6 bases not matched to a gene. CDR3 bases: TGTGCCAGCAGCGTAGGAAACAGCGGGGCCACCGGGGAGCTGTTTTTT. Its protein is CASSVGNSGATGELFF.

This rearrangement joins TRBV6-5 to TRBJ1-4, with 8 bases aligning to TRBD1. After removal of 0 bases from V and 7 bases from J, the junction contained 4 bases not matched to a gene. The germline CDR1 and CDR2 sequences are MNHEY and SVGAGI. This CDR3 has 15 amino acids. The CDR3 DNA follows: TGTGCCAGCAGTTACTCGCAGGGGGCCGCTGAAAAACTGTTTTTT. Its protein is CASSYSQGAAEKLFF.

This sequence joins TRBV30 and TRBJ1-1; no definite D call. Germline V gene sequence: CDR1 GTSNPN, CDR2 SVGIG (reference sequence). Between the trimmed V and J ends, which lost 4 bases and 2 bases, there was a span of 8 bases. The CDR3 consists of 12 residues. CDR3 loop: CAWKDPNTEAFF. In DNA, the CDR3 is TGTGCCTGGAAAGACCCCAACACTGAAGCTTTCTTT.

The V call is TRBV29-1, the J call TRBJ1-2; the match to TRBD1 covers 7 bases. Germline V gene data show CDR1 as SQVTM and CDR2 as ANQGSEA. With V trimmed by 6 bases and J by 1 base, 5 bases remained unmatched. This CDR3 region has 13 residues. This CDR3 is CSVADRDNYGYTF. In DNA form, the CDR3 reads TGCAGCGTCGCAGACAGGGATAACTATGGCTACACCTTC.

This rearrangement joins TRBV7-2 to TRBJ2-3; TRBD2 agrees at 8 bases. V was clipped by 1 base and J by 5 bases; unmatched bases: 5. This CDR3 is 15 amino acids long. Germline V gene lookup returns CDR1 SGHTA and CDR2 FQGNSA. The CDR3 sequence: CASSLVREGLDTQYF. CDR3 in DNA: TGTGCCAGCAGCTTAGTTCGGGAGGGCCTAGATACGCAGTATTTT.

The chain uses TRBV5-6 and TRBJ2-7; D unclear. There are 15 residues in the CDR3. V was cut by 3 bases and J by 0 bases, with 13 bases left in between. In germline, CDR1 is SGHDT, CDR2 YYEEEE. For the CDR3, the DNA is TGTGCCAGCAGCTCCGGGCCTAGGAGCTCCTACGAGCAGTACTTC. Translated: CASSSGPRSSYEQYF.

This chain uses TRBV5-4 with TRBJ2-7; the match to TRBD1 covers 8 bases. Germline CDR1 reads SGHNT; CDR2 reads YYREEE (reference sequence). V lost 7 bases to trimming and J lost 0 bases; unmatched junction nucleotides: 6. The CDR3 contains 14 residues. DNA of the CDR3: TGTGCCAGCGGCGACAGGGGAAGCTCCTACGAGCAGTACTTC. It yields the protein CASGDRGSSYEQYF.

J is TRBJ2-5 and V is TRBV13; D ambiguous. CDR3 length: 13 residues. The V gene's germline CDR1 is PRHDT and CDR2 FYEKMQ (reference sequence). V was cut by 5 bases and J by 3 bases, with 10 bases left in between. The CDR3 region is CASSPLSEETQYF. The DNA for the CDR3 is TGTGCCAGCAGCCCCCTTTCGGAAGAGACCCAGTACTTC.

V usage is TRBV6-4 and J usage is TRBJ2-7; 9 nucleotides match TRBD1. The CDR3 loop spans 17 amino acids. Germline V gene lookup returns CDR1 MRHNA and CDR2 SNTAGT. The J segment lost 6 bases and the V segment lost 4 bases, leaving 16 bases of the junction unmatched. The CDR3 DNA reads TGTGCCAGCAGTGGGCTCGGGCCAGGGACAGGGAGCACCGAGCAGTACTTC. Its translation: CASSGLGPGTGSTEQYF.

This chain joins TRBV7-9 and TRBJ2-7; the match to TRBD1 covers 7 bases. The CDR3 extends over 13 amino acids. Trimming at V came to 5 bases and at J to 6 bases, leaving 7 bases not matched to a gene. CDR1 SEHNR and CDR2 FQNEAQ come from the germline V gene (reference sequence). CDR3 in amino acids: CASSARQGSEQYF. The CDR3 DNA is TGTGCCAGCAGCGCAAGACAGGGTTCCGAGCAGTACTTC. The full variable domain, completed using reference TRBV7-9 and TRBJ2-7, is DTGVSQNPRHKITKRGQNVTFRCDPISEHNRLYWYRQTLGQGPEFLTYFQNEAQLEKSRLLSDRFSAERPKGSFSTLEIQRTEQGDSAMYLCASSARQGSEQYFGPGTRLTVT.

J is TRBJ1-3 and V is TRBV2; D unclear. The CDR3 is made up of 19 amino acids. Trimming cost V 2 bases and J 8 bases, with 28 bases left between them. Per germline, CDR1 SNHLY and CDR2 FYNNEI. CDR3 protein: CASSETDGGLSLKRDTIYF. The CDR3 DNA reads TGTGCCAGCAGTGAAACGGACGGAGGTTTAAGTCTTAAGAGGGACACCATATATTTT.

This rearrangement joins TRBV13 to TRBJ2-3; D may be TRBD1 (6 bases). Trimming removed 10 bases at V and 0 bases at J, with 20 bases between. The CDR3 loop spans 16 amino acids. Germline CDR1 PRHDT, CDR2 FYEKMQ (reference sequence). The DNA of the CDR3 is TGTGCCACCCCCACGCGAGGGGGACCTAGCACAGATACGCAGTATTTT. Translating it yields CATPTRGGPSTDTQYF.

The chain carries TRBV30 and TRBJ2-1, with a tentative D call TRBD1 (6 bases). V shed 2 bases and J shed 0 bases, with 11 bases lying between them. CDR1 GTSNPN and CDR2 SVGIG come from the germline V gene (reference sequence). The CDR3 has 15 residues. The CDR3 loop reads CAWSHVDSSYNEQFF. DNA of the CDR3: TGTGCCTGGAGTCACGTGGACAGCTCCTACAATGAGCAGTTCTTC.

The chain combines TRBV27 with TRBJ2-7, with D hard to call. The CDR3 sequence is 11 residues long. With 6 bases removed from V and 4 bases from J, the gap between germline ends came to 7 bases. CDR1 and CDR2 (germline): MNHEY, SMNVEV (reference sequence). The CDR3 here is CASRSGYEQYF. CDR3 sequence (DNA): TGTGCCAGCAGATCCGGATACGAGCAGTACTTC.

This clone appeared a single time. V is TRBV6-6 and J is TRBJ1-2; TRBD1 matches 8 bases. From germline, CDR1 is MNHNY and CDR2 SVGAGI (reference sequence). The CDR3 is 15 residues long. J gave up 3 bases and V 5 bases, and 8 bases lay outside the gene matches. The CDR3, as DNA: TGTGCCAGCAGTCCGGACAGGGACTATTACTATGGCTACACCTTC. Protein product: CASSPDRDYYYGYTF.